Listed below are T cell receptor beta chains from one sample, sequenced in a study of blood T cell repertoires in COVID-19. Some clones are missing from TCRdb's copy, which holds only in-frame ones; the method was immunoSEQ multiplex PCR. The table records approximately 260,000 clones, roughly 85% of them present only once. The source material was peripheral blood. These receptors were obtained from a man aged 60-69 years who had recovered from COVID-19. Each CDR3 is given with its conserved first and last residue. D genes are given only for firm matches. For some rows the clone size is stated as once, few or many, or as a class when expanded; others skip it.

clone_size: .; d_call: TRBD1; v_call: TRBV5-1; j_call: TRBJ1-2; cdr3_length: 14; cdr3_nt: TGCGCCAGCAGCGGGACCGGGACAGGGTACGGCTACACCTTC; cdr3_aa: CASSGTGTGYGYTF
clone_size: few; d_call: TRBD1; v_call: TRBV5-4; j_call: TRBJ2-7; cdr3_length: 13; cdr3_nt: TGTGCCAGCAGCTCAGACAGGGGCAACGAGCAGTACTTC; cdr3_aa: CASSSDRGNEQYF
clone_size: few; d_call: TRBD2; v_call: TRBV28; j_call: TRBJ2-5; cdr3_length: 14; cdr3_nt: TGTGCCAGCAGCAGGACTAGCGGGGGAGAGACCCAGTACTTC; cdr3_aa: CASSRTSGGETQYF
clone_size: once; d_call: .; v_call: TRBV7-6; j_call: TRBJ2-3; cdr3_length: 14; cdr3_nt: TGTGCCAGCAGCTTAGGCAGGTCGCCAGATACGCAGTATTTT; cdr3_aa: CASSLGRSPDTQYF
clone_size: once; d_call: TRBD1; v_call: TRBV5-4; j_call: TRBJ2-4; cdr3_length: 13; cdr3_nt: TGTGCCAGCAGCCTGGACAGGGGGGACATTCAGTACTTC; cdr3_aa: CASSLDRGDIQYF
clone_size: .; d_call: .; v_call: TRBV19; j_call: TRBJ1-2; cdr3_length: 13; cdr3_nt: TGTGCCAGTAGCAAAGAGGGCCTCTATGGCTACACCTTC; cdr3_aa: CASSKEGLYGYTF
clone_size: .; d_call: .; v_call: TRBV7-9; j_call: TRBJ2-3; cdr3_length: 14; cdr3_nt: TGTGCCAGCAACGAAATTTGGAGAGATCCTACGCAGTATTTT; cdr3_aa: CASNEIWRDPTQYF
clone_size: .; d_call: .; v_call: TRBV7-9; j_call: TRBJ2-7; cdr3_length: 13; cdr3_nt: TGTGCCAGCAGCCAGCCCCTAGCCTACGAGCAGTACTTC; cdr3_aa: CASSQPLAYEQYF
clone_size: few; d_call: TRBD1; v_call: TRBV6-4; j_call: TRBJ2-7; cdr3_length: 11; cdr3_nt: TGTGACTGCCGACAGGGCCACGAGCAGTACTTC; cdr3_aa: CDCRQGHEQYF
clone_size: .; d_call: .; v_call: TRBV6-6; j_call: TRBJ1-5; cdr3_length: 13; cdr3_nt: TGTGCCAGCAGCCACAGGGAGTACCAGCCCCAGCATTTT; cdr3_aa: CASSHREYQPQHF
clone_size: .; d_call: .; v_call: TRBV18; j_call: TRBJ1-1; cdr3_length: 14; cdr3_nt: TGTGCCAGCACCGCCGGACTGCAGAACACTGAAGCTTTCTTT; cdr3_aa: CASTAGLQNTEAFF
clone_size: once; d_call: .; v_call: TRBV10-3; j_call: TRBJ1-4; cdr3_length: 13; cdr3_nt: TGTGCCATCACGGGGGGCGCGGGTGAAAAACTGTTTTTT; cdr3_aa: CAITGGAGEKLFF
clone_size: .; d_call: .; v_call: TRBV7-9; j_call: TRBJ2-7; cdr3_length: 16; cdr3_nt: TGTGCCAGCAGCCGCGGGACCAGCGGCTGGTCCTACGAGCAGTACTTC; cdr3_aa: CASSRGTSGWSYEQYF